This TCR beta chain was documented in a study of early T cells in non-severe SARS-CoV-2 infection. On the study more broadly: Investigators sequenced bulk RNA drawn from unsorted whole blood, and chains remained unpaired.

Findings of the study overall: Matching with VDJdb favored anti-spike CD8 responses (missing private and CD4 specificities).

The CDR3 spans 13 residues. V gave up 4 bases and J gave up 6 bases, with 11 bases separating them. CDR1 is LGHDT and CDR2 is YNNKEL in the germline V gene (reference sequence). This clonotype was observed a handful of times. No antigen is known for it. The TCR library protocol was used to attach unique molecular identifiers. These identifiers were attached to individual cDNA molecules. TCRdb reanalysed the 5' RACE reads using MiXCR and keeps one entry per CDR3 protein. There are roughly 67,000 distinct CDR3 sequences in the sample; 12% occur only once, and over 1.5% lies in the top ten. This chain links TRBV3-1 with TRBJ2-3; TRBD1 might be the D (6 bases). Sequenced sample: whole blood. The source is an adult who was a healthcare worker with PCR-confirmed SARS-CoV-2 infection or an uninfected control (not recorded which). This CDR3 reads CASSLQGGDTQYF. The DNA for the CDR3 is TGTGCCAGCAGCCTACAGGGTGGGGATACGCAGTATTTT.